One and the same sample provided the 5 T cell receptor beta chains below, sequenced in a study of T cells after posttransplantation cyclophosphamide. Cyclophosphamide on days +3 and +4 followed busulfan-fludarabine conditioning and a marrow graft. The protocol was immunoSEQ multiplex PCR, while the TCRdb copy is restricted to in-frame clones and leaves out a portion. The table includes about 43,000 clones, less than 95% detected once. The material sequenced was PBMCs, taken 60 to 65 days after allogeneic stem cell transplant with posttransplant cyclophosphamide. Receptors were obtained from a male patient between 60 and 69 years old who received an allogeneic stem cell transplant from a related donor and was CMV-positive. Some T cells may have come from the graft donor.

Only one count was recorded for this clone. The chain combines TRBV28 with TRBJ2-1; a weak D match, TRBD1 (6 bases). The germline V gene encodes CDR1 MDHEN and CDR2 SYDVKM. The ends were cut back, 6 bases at V and 12 bases at J, with 21 bases in the middle. CDR3 length: 14 amino acids. This chain's CDR3 is CASRVDSPSSGQFF. The CDR3 DNA sequence: TGTGCCAGCAGGGTGGACAGTCCCTCCTCGGGGCAGTTCTTC.

CDR3 coding DNA: TGTGCCAGCACATCACAGGGAGTCATGAACACTGAAGCTTTCTTT. Amino acid sequence: CASTSQGVMNTEAFF. The V call is TRBV7-9, the J call TRBJ1-1; TRBD1 is a possible D gene (6 bases). The germline CDR1 and CDR2 sequences are SEHNR and FQNEAQ (reference sequence). This CDR3 contains 15 residues. The V end was cut by 7 bases, the J end by 0 bases, with 15 bases between.

The V call is TRBV25-1, the J call TRBJ2-2, with D perhaps TRBD1 (8 bases). The length of the CDR3 is 18 residues. V lost 0 bases to trimming and J lost 2 bases, with 16 bases between them. Per germline, CDR1 MGHDK and CDR2 SYGVNS. The CDR3 region is CASSEYLGGTGNTGELFF. The DNA for the CDR3 is TGTGCCAGCAGTGAATATCTGGGGGGGACAGGAAACACCGGGGAGCTGTTTTTT.

The V gene is TRBV28, the J gene TRBJ2-3, with D unclear. The CDR3 is 12 amino acids. Germline CDR1 reads MDHEN; CDR2 reads SYDVKM. The V and J ends lost 5 bases and 0 bases respectively, with 3 bases between them. The CDR3 protein is CASSPSTDTQYF. The CDR3 DNA reads TGTGCCAGCAGTCCTAGCACAGATACGCAGTATTTT. Full variable domain (outside the CDR3, taken from reference TRBV28 and TRBJ2-3): DVKVTQSSRYLVKRTGEKVFLECVQDMDHENMFWYRQDPGLGLRLIYFSYDVKMKEKGDIPEGYSVSREKKERFSLILESASTNQTSMYLCASSPSTDTQYFGPGTRLTVL.

The rearrangement links TRBV7-8 to TRBJ1-4; D not certain. CDR1 is SGHVS and CDR2 is FQNEAQ in the germline V gene. Trimming took off 5 bases at V and 0 bases at J, with 13 bases between the two ends. This CDR3 spans 16 amino acids. The DNA for the CDR3 is TGTGCCAGCAGCCCCCTGAGATCCACAACTAATGAAAAACTGTTTTTT. Protein sequence: CASSPLRSTTNEKLFF.